This T cell receptor beta chain was captured in a study of CD8 T cells in Susac syndrome. CDR1 is MNHEY and CDR2 is SVGAGI in the germline V gene. The CDR3 length is 14 residues. The ends were cut back, 5 bases at V and 1 base at J, with 8 bases in the middle. Random hexamers served to reverse transcribe roughly 0.5 to 1 ug RNA. TCRdb used MiXCR to reprocess the immunoSEQ multiplex PCR reads, holding one entry per CDR3 protein. The sample lists roughly 89,000 distinct CDR3 sequences, about 96% occurring once. Source material: CD8+ T cells from PBMCs. The chain links TRBV6-5 to TRBJ2-2, with D possibly being TRBD1 (6 bases). The TCR sequence derives from a human donor with Susac syndrome. The chain's CDR3 is CASSVDRNTGELFF. CDR3 in DNA: TGTGCCAGCAGTGTGGACAGGAACACCGGGGAGCTGTTTTTT.